The rows below give T cell receptor beta chains drawn from one sample of a study of a mutant IDH1 vaccine in newly diagnosed glioma. Antigen specificity for these receptors is unknown. Sequencing used immunoSEQ multiplex PCR; TCRdb keeps in-frame clones, though not all of them. The data show tens of thousands of clones, with about 80% seen just once and more than 10% held by the top ten. Source: PBMCs, taken from a glioma patient whose treatment included an IDH1 peptide vaccine. Receptors originate from a man aged 18-30 years with glioma. The CDR3 runs from the conserved cysteine through the conserved F or W.

V	J	CDR3
TRBV7-9	TRBJ2-1	CASSPAGIENNEQFF
TRBV2	TRBJ1-5	CASRGNRGGPNQPQHF
TRBV2	TRBJ2-3	CASSVRGTGTTDTQYF
TRBV19	TRBJ1-1	CASSIEGGNTEAFF
TRBV30	TRBJ1-5	CAWSTTGGNQPQHF
TRBV30	TRBJ1-2	CAWSEAGPYTF
TRBV5-1	TRBJ1-1	CASSSDRGQTEAFF
TRBV7-2	TRBJ1-2	CASSLPRAYGYTF
TRBV5-5	TRBJ1-1	CASSGGPRGNTEAFF
TRBV10-3	TRBJ1-1	CAISESGTSAFF
TRBV9	TRBJ2-3	CASSPLTNTQYF
TRBV7-2	TRBJ1-1	CASSFRGNTEAFF
TRBV19	TRBJ1-1	CASSMGWMNTEAFF
TRBV10-1	TRBJ2-1	CASSGTSGSNNEQFF
TRBV7-9	TRBJ2-3	CASSLLAGGPDTQYF
TRBV19	TRBJ2-2	CASRLNRFNTGELFF
TRBV4-1	-	CASSQEAGVTGFNYEQYF
TRBV4-1	TRBJ1-4	CASSPSNGGEKLFF
TRBV5-8	TRBJ2-3	CASSLPPGQGSYTQYF
TRBV5-4	TRBJ1-2	CASSKDSLLRGYTF
TRBV27	TRBJ2-7	CASSLTLGTLYEQYF
TRBV10-3	TRBJ1-2	CAISESMEGGDGYTF
TRBV11-3	TRBJ2-7	CASSLTGNYEQYF
TRBV2	TRBJ1-4	CATLGVNEKLFF
TRBV7-6	TRBJ2-2	CASSLGNQVAPTGELFF
TRBV7-6	TRBJ1-1	CASSKGQGVTEAFF
TRBV6-5	TRBJ1-2	CASRRGQGYTF
TRBV19	TRBJ1-1	CASSLGRWNTEAFF
TRBV14	TRBJ2-7	CASSQAPGVQGREQYF
TRBV2	TRBJ1-5	CASSDQRKPQHF
TRBV6-6	TRBJ2-1	CASSYSPAGDLEQFF
TRBV18	TRBJ1-3	CASSPTPGNTIYF
TRBV5-6	TRBJ1-2	CASSFRGAGPNYGYTF
TRBV6-5	TRBJ1-4	CASSRRTGEEKLFF
TRBV4-3	TRBJ1-5	CASSQDTGAHQPQHF
TRBV30	TRBJ1-1	CAWRGSIEAFF
TRBV5-5	TRBJ2-7	CASSPQGGGSSYEQYF
TRBV5-1	TRBJ2-1	CASSFDRGPEFF
TRBV6-6	TRBJ2-3	CASSHVGTDTQYF
TRBV4-2	TRBJ1-6	CASSQDPLSSYNSPLHF
TRBV15	TRBJ2-7	CATSRQVGVWEQYF
TRBV27	TRBJ2-7	CASSVQGGGYEQYF
TRBV15	TRBJ1-1	CATSRGSGRDTEAFF
TRBV2	TRBJ1-2	CASSEALRGLGYTF
TRBV27	TRBJ2-7	CASSSLYEQYF
TRBV30	TRBJ2-3	CAWSPGQGTDTQYF
TRBV5-4	TRBJ1-3	CASSPQGPGNTIYF
TRBV4-3	TRBJ1-2	CASSQEIQGAYGYTF
TRBV5-6	TRBJ1-2	CASSLGRTGMGMDYTF
TRBV7-3	TRBJ1-1	CASSLTGLGGSTEAFF
TRBV10-3	TRBJ1-2	CAIRGTDYGYTF
TRBV15	TRBJ2-1	CATSRDYRTSGYNEQFF
TRBV15	TRBJ2-1	CATSRAFGQANEQFF